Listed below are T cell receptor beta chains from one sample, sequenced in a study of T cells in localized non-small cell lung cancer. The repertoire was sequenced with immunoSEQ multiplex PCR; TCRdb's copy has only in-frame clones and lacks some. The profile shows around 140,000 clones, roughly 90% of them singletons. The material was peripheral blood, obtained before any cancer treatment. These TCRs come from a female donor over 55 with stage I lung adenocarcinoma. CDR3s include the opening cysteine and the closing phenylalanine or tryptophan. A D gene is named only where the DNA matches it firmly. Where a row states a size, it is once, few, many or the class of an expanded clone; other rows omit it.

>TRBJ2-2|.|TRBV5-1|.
TGCGCCAGCAGCAGGGATTCCGGGGAGCTGTTTTTT
CASSRDSGELFF
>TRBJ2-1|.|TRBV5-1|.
TGCGCCAGCAGCTTTAATGGACGCGGCTTCTACAATGAGCAGTTCTTC
CASSFNGRGFYNEQFF
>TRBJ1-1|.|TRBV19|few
TGTGCCAGTAGTCCCGATTTGCGGACTGAAGCTTTCTTT
CASSPDLRTEAFF
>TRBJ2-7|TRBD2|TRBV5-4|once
TGTGCCAGCAGCCAGGGTGGACTAGCGGTTTTGGAGCAGTACTTC
CASSQGGLAVLEQYF
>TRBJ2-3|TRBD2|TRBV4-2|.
TGTGCCAGCAGCCAAGACGGGGGGGACGCAGATACGCAGTATTTT
CASSQDGGDADTQYF
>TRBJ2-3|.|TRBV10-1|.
TGCGCCAGCATCCTGAGGGATACGCAGTATTTT
CASILRDTQYF
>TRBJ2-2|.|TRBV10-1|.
TGCGCCAGCAGTGATCCCCGGGGGTTATCCGGGGAGCTGTTTTTT
CASSDPRGLSGELFF
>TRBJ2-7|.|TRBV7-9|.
TGTGCCAACGGTGACGGCCCCTACGAGCAGTACTTC
CANGDGPYEQYF
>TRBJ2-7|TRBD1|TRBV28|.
TGTGCCAGCAGTGTTACCGGGACAGGGAACTACGAGCAGTACTTC
CASSVTGTGNYEQYF
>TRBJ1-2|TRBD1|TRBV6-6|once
TGTGCCAGCGCACAGGGGGCGGGCTATGGCTACACCTTC
CASAQGAGYGYTF
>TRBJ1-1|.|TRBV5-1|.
TGCGCCAGCAGCTTGGACCAGACGTACACTGAAGCTTTCTTT
CASSLDQTYTEAFF
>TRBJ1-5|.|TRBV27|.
TGTGCCAGCAGCAAACAGGGAATAAATCAGCCCCAGCATTTT
CASSKQGINQPQHF
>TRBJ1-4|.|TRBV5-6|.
TGTGCCAGCAGCGTGACTGAGGGCATAAAACTGTTTTTT
CASSVTEGIKLFF
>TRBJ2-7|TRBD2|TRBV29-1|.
TGCAGTGGCAGCGGGGGTACCTCCTACGAGCAGTACTTC
CSGSGGTSYEQYF
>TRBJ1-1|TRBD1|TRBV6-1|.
TGTGCCAGCAGTGAATCGCAGGGGGGCACTGAAGCTTTCTTT
CASSESQGGTEAFF
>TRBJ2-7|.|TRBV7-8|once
TGTGCCAGCAGCTTGGGACTGTTGGAATACGAGCAGTACTTC
CASSLGLLEYEQYF
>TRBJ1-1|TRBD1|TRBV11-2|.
TGTGCCAGCAGCTCCTACAGGGGGCACACTGAAGCTTTCTTT
CASSSYRGHTEAFF
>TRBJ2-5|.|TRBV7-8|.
TGTGCCAGCAGCTTAGTTGGAGCTATGGTGACCCAGTACTTC
CASSLVGAMVTQYF
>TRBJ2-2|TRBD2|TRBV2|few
TGTGCCAGCAGCCCCAGCGGGAGTAGGTCCGGGGAGCTGTTTTTT
CASSPSGSRSGELFF
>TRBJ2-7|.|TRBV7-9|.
TGTGCCATCAACCCAAGACCGACAGCCTACGAGCAGTACTTC
CAINPRPTAYEQYF
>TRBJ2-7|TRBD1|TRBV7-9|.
TGTGCCAGCAGCATACCGACAGGGGGCGAGCAGTACTTC
CASSIPTGGEQYF
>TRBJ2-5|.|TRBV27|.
TGTGCCAGCAGTTTTGAGGGGATGTACCAAGAGACCCAGTACTTC
CASSFEGMYQETQYF
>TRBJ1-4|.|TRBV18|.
TGTGCCAGCTCACCCCGTACAGTGAATGAAAAACTGTTTTTT
CASSPRTVNEKLFF
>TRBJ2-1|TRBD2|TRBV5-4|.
TGTGCCAGCAGCCCCCCCAGGATGATAGCGGGAGGTAACAATGAGCAGTTCTTC
CASSPPRMIAGGNNEQFF
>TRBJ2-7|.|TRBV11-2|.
TGTGCCAGCAGCTACCACTCCTACGAGCAGTACTTC
CASSYHSYEQYF
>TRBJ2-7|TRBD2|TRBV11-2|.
TGTGCCAGCAGCTTAGTTGTCCCGTGGGGCGGGAGTCGGGCCGAGCAGTACTTC
CASSLVVPWGGSRAEQYF
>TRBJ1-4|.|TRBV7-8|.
TGTGCCAGCAGCCCTAACAGGTTTGGGTTTTATGAAAAACTGTTTTTT
CASSPNRFGFYEKLFF
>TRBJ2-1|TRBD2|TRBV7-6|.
TGTGCCAGCAGCTCCAGGACTAGCGGGAGTAGAGAGCAGTTCTTC
CASSSRTSGSREQFF
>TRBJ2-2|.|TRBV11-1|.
TGTGCCAGCAGCTTATTGGGGGGAACGGTTACCGGGGAGCTGTTTTTT
CASSLLGGTVTGELFF
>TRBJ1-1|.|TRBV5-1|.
TGCGCCAGCAGCTCCCAAAGGACAGTCCCAAACACTGAAGCTTTCTTT
CASSSQRTVPNTEAFF
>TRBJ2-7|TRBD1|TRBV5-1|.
TGCGCCAGCAGATTGACAGGGCGAGAGCAGTACTTC
CASRLTGREQYF
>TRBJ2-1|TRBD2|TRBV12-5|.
TGTGCTAGTGGTATGCCTAGCGGGAGGGCCCGCTCCTACAATGAGCAGTTCTTC
CASGMPSGRARSYNEQFF
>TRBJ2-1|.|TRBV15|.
TGTGCCACCAGCAGATTATTCAGGGGAGGCGATGAGCAGTTCTTC
CATSRLFRGGDEQFF
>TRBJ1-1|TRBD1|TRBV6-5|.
TGTGCCAGCAACCGTGGGACAGCCAACACTGAAGCTTTCTTT
CASNRGTANTEAFF
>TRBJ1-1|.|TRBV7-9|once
TGTGCCAGCAGCTTATCCCGCGGGGGGAACACTGAAGCTTTCTTT
CASSLSRGGNTEAFF
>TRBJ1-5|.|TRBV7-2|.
TGTGCCAGCAGCTTAGAAGGCCGGAAGAATCAGCCCCAGCATTTT
CASSLEGRKNQPQHF
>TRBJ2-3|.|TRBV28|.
TGTGCCAGCAGTCCCTCATCCCCCAGGGTAGGAGACGCAGATACGCAGTATTTT
CASSPSSPRVGDADTQYF
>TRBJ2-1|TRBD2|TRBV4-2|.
TGTGCCAGCAGCCAGGCGGGAGTCTCCTACAATGAGCAGTTCTTC
CASSQAGVSYNEQFF
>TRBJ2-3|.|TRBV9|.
TGTGCCAGCAGCATGCAGGAGCCCACAGATACGCAGTATTTT
CASSMQEPTDTQYF
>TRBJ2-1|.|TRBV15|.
TGTGCCGCCCGTGGAGCCCTAGGTGAGCAGTTCTTC
CAARGALGEQFF
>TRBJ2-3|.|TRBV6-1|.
TGTGCCAGCAGGACCGGGAGTTCGACAGATACGCAGTATTTT
CASRTGSSTDTQYF
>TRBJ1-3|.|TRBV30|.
TGTGCCTGGAGTGTAGGGCAGCTCGGAAACACCATATATTTT
CAWSVGQLGNTIYF
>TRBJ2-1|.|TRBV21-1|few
TGTGCCACTGGAAAGAACTACAATGAGCAGTTCTTC
CATGKNYNEQFF
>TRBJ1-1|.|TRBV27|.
TGTGCCAGCCGAGCCGGAGGGGGACAGAACACTGAAGCTTTCTTT
CASRAGGGQNTEAFF
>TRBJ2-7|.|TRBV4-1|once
TGCGCCAGCAGCCAAGAGGATGGGACCCTCGTGGGACAGCAGTACTTC
CASSQEDGTLVGQQYF
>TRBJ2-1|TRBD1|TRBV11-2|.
TGTGCCAGCAGCCTTGAGGGGACAGGGTCACACAATGAGCAGTTCTTC
CASSLEGTGSHNEQFF
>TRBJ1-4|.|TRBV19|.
TGTGCCAGTAGTATGTTGGGCGAAAAACTGTTTTTT
CASSMLGEKLFF
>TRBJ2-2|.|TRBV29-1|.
TGCAGCGTTGAAGGGGCGCATTCCACCGGGGAGCTGTTTTTT
CSVEGAHSTGELFF
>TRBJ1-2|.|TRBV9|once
TGTGCCAGCAGCCTCGGTAGGGGTAGTGGCTACACCTTC
CASSLGRGSGYTF
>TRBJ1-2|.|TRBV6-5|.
TGTGCCAGCAGTTACCGGGTATTCTATGGCTACACCTTC
CASSYRVFYGYTF
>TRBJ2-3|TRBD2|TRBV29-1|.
TGCAGCGTTGACGGACTAGCGGGATCGACAGATACGCAGTATTTT
CSVDGLAGSTDTQYF
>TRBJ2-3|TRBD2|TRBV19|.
TGTGCCAGTAGTGGGACTAGCGTCATCACAGATACGCAGTATTTT
CASSGTSVITDTQYF
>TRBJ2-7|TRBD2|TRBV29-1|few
TGCAGCGTTGGGACTAGCGGGACCTACGAGCAGTACTTC
CSVGTSGTYEQYF
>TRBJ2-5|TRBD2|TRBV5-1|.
TGCGCCAGCAGCTTGTACGCGGGAGGGGGGGAGACCCAGTACTTC
CASSLYAGGGETQYF
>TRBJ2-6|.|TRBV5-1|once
TGCGCCAGCAGCTTGGGTAGCCCAATGGCATCTTCTGGGGCCAACGTCCTGACTTTC
CASSLGSPMASSGANVLTF
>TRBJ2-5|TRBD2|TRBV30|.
TGTGCCTGGAGTTTAGGACTAGCGGAAAGGGGGGCCCAGTACTTC
CAWSLGLAERGAQYF
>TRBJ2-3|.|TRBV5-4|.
TGTGCCAGCAGCGAGGGAATATTGGGCACAGATACGCAGTATTTT
CASSEGILGTDTQYF
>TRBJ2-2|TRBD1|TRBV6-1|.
TGTGCCAGCACGCGGGACAGGGGGGGATTAGGGGAGCTGTTTTTT
CASTRDRGGLGELFF
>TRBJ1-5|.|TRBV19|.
TGTGCCAGTATGGGAGGGGACAATCAGCCCCAGCATTTT
CASMGGDNQPQHF